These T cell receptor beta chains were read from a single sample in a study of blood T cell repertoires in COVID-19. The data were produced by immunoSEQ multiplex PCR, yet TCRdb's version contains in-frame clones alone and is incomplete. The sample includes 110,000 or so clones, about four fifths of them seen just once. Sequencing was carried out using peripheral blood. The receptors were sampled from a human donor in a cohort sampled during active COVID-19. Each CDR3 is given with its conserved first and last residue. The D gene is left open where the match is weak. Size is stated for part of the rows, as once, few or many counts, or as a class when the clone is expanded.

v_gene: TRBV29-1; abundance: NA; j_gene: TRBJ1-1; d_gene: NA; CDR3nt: TGCAGCGTTGAAGATGGCGAGACATATAACACTGAAGCTTTCTTT; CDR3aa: CSVEDGETYNTEAFF
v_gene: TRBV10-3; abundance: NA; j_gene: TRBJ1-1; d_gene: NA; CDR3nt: TGTGCCATCGGAGCCGGGGTTACTGAAGCTTTCTTT; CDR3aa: CAIGAGVTEAFF
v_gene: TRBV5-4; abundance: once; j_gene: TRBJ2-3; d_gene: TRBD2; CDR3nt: TGTGCCAGCAGCCCATGGCTAGCGGGGAGCACAGATACGCAGTATTTT; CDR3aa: CASSPWLAGSTDTQYF
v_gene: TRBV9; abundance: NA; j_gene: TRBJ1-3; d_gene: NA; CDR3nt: TGTGCCAGCAGCGTAGGAAGGACAGACTCTGGAAACACCATATATTTT; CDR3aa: CASSVGRTDSGNTIYF
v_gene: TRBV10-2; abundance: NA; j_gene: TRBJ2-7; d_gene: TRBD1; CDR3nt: TGCGCCAGCATGCGACAGGGTATGTACGAGCAGTACTTC; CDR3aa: CASMRQGMYEQYF
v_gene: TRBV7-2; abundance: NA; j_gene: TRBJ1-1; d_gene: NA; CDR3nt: TGTGCCAGCAGCTTAGATCGGGAAACTGAAGCTTTCTTT; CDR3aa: CASSLDRETEAFF
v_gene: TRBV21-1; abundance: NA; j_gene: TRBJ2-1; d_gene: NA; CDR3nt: TGTGCCAGCAGCGAAGACCAAGACGTAGCTCGGGAGCCCCCCAATGAGCAGTTCTTC; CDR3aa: CASSEDQDVAREPPNEQFF
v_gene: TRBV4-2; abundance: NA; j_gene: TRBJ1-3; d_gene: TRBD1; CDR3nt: TGTGCCAGCAGCCCCCGACAGGGGGCCGGGAGCTCTGGAAACACCATATATTTT; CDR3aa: CASSPRQGAGSSGNTIYF
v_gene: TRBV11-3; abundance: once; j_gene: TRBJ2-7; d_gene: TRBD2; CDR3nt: TGTGCCAGCAGCCGAGCGGGGGAGGTGCAGTACTTC; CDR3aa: CASSRAGEVQYF
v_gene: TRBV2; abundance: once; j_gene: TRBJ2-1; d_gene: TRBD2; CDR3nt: TGTGCCAGCAGTGTTCGAGCGGGAAATTACAATGAGCAGTTCTTC; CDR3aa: CASSVRAGNYNEQFF
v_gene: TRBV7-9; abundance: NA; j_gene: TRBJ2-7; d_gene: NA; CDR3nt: TGTGCCAGCAGCCCCAGAGGGTTCATCTACGAGCAGTACTTC; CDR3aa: CASSPRGFIYEQYF
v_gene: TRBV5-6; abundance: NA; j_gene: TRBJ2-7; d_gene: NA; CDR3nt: TGTGCCAGCAGCTTGGGCGGGACGAGCTCCTACGAGCAGTACTTC; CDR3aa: CASSLGGTSSYEQYF
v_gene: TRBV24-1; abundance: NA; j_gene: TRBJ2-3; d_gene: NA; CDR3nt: TGTGCCACCAGTGATTTTTCCAGCGGTAGCACAGATACGCAGTATTTT; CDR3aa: CATSDFSSGSTDTQYF
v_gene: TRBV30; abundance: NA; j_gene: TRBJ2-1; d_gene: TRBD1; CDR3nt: TGTGCCTGGAGTCCGGGACAGGGGTTTAATGAGCAGTTCTTC; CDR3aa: CAWSPGQGFNEQFF
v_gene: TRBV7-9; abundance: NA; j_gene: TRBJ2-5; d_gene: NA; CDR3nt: TGTGCCAGCAGCTTCGGCAGAGGAGAGACCCAGTACTTC; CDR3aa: CASSFGRGETQYF
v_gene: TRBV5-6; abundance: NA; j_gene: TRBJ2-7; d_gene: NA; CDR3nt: TGTGCCAGCAGCTTCAGACAGCGAGTACTGGAGCAGTACTTC; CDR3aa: CASSFRQRVLEQYF
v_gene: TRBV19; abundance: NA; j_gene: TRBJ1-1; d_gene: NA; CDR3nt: TGTGCCAGTAGCCTGTTAATGGGGCCGGGCACTGAAGCTTTCTTT; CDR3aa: CASSLLMGPGTEAFF
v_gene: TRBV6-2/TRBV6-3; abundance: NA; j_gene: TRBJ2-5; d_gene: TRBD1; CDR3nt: TGTGCCAGCAGTACGGGACAGCCAGGGGGAGAGACCCAGTACTTC; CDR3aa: CASSTGQPGGETQYF
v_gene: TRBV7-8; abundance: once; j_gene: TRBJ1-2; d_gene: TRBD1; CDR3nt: TGTGCCAGCAGCTTCGGACAGGGGAGACACTATGGCTACACCTTC; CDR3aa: CASSFGQGRHYGYTF
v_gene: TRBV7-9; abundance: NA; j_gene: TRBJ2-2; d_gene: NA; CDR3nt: TGTGCCAGCAGCCCAGGGAACGGGGAGCTGTTTTTT; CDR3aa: CASSPGNGELFF
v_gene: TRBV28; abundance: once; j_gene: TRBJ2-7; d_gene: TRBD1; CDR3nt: TGTGCCACATCAGGGGGCCATTCCTACGAGCAGTACTTC; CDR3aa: CATSGGHSYEQYF
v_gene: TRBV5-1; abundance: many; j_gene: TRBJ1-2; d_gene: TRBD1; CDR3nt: TGCGCCAGCAGCGCCCGACAGGGAAACTATGGCTACACCTTC; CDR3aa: CASSARQGNYGYTF
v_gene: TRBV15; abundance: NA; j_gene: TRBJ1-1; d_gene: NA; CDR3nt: TGTGCCACCAGCAGGACATTGAACACTGAAGCTTTCTTT; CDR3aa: CATSRTLNTEAFF
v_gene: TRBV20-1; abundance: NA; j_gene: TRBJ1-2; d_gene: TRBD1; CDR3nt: TGCAGTGCCGGGGAACAGGGGGGCTACACCTTC; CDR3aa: CSAGEQGGYTF